The rows below give T cell receptor beta chains drawn from one sample of a study of blood T cell repertoires in COVID-19. Using immunoSEQ multiplex PCR, the repertoire was profiled, and TCRdb retains in-frame clones only, with some absent. The table shows tens of thousands of clones, with around four fifths occurring only once. The sequencing input was peripheral blood. These receptors were obtained from a man aged 25 to 40 with COVID-19, enrolled during active disease. Each CDR3 is given with its conserved first and last residue. Fields, in order: V gene, CDR3 length, clone size, D gene, J gene, CDR3 DNA, CDR3 protein. The D gene is left open where the match is weak. Clone size appears in some rows only: once, few, many, or a class for an expanded clone.

V gene: TRBV28; CDR3 length: 12; clone size: NA; D gene: NA; J gene: TRBJ1-6; CDR3 DNA: TGTGCCAGCACTCCCCCCCGGGGTCGCCTCCACTTT; CDR3 protein: CASTPPRGRLHF
V gene: TRBV24-1; CDR3 length: 16; clone size: NA; D gene: TRBD1; J gene: TRBJ1-5; CDR3 DNA: TGTGCCACCAGTGCCCCGGACAGGCGAGGCAATCAGCCCCAGCATTTT; CDR3 protein: CATSAPDRRGNQPQHF
V gene: TRBV5-1; CDR3 length: 14; clone size: once; D gene: TRBD1; J gene: TRBJ2-3; CDR3 DNA: TGCGCCAGCAGCATTACAGGGGGACAGGATACGCAGTATTTT; CDR3 protein: CASSITGGQDTQYF
V gene: TRBV6-5; CDR3 length: 15; clone size: NA; D gene: NA; J gene: TRBJ2-5; CDR3 DNA: TGTGCCAGCACCCGTGGAGGGTTGTCCCAAGAGACCCAGTACTTC; CDR3 protein: CASTRGGLSQETQYF
V gene: TRBV11-2; CDR3 length: 15; clone size: NA; D gene: TRBD1; J gene: TRBJ1-5; CDR3 DNA: TGTGCCAGCGGCTCGTCAGGGGGCAAGGGCCAGCCCCAGCATTTT; CDR3 protein: CASGSSGGKGQPQHF
V gene: TRBV28; CDR3 length: 15; clone size: once; D gene: NA; J gene: TRBJ2-6; CDR3 DNA: TGTGCCAGCAGCCAGAGGGTCTCTGGGGCCAACGTCCTGACTTTC; CDR3 protein: CASSQRVSGANVLTF
V gene: TRBV19; CDR3 length: 15; clone size: once; D gene: NA; J gene: TRBJ1-2; CDR3 DNA: TGTGCCAGTAGTATAGATCCCAACAGACGTTATGGCTACACCTTC; CDR3 protein: CASSIDPNRRYGYTF
V gene: TRBV2; CDR3 length: 10; clone size: NA; D gene: NA; J gene: TRBJ2-1; CDR3 DNA: TGTGCCAGCAGTGAACTCGGGCAGTTCTTC; CDR3 protein: CASSELGQFF
V gene: TRBV6-5; CDR3 length: 14; clone size: NA; D gene: NA; J gene: TRBJ2-5; CDR3 DNA: TGTGCCAGCAAAACAGGGTGGGTGCGGGAGACCCAGTACTTC; CDR3 protein: CASKTGWVRETQYF
V gene: TRBV10-2; CDR3 length: 13; clone size: NA; D gene: TRBD1; J gene: TRBJ2-3; CDR3 DNA: TGCGCCAGCAACAAGGGGGCCACAGATACGCAGTATTTT; CDR3 protein: CASNKGATDTQYF
V gene: TRBV12-3/TRBV12-4; CDR3 length: 13; clone size: NA; D gene: TRBD2; J gene: TRBJ2-5; CDR3 DNA: TGTGCCAGCCTGGGGGGGGACCAAGAGACCCAGTACTTC; CDR3 protein: CASLGGDQETQYF
V gene: TRBV9; CDR3 length: 14; clone size: NA; D gene: NA; J gene: TRBJ2-1; CDR3 DNA: TGTGCCAGCAGCGTAGCGTGGGAGAGCGATGAGCAGTTCTTC; CDR3 protein: CASSVAWESDEQFF
V gene: TRBV19; CDR3 length: 13; clone size: NA; D gene: NA; J gene: TRBJ2-1; CDR3 DNA: TGTGCCAGTAGTATCCCGGGGGTCGATGAGCAGTTCTTC; CDR3 protein: CASSIPGVDEQFF
V gene: TRBV4-1; CDR3 length: 16; clone size: NA; D gene: NA; J gene: TRBJ1-4; CDR3 DNA: TGCGCCAGCAGCCATCCGTCCGGCGGGGTGGGTGAAAAACTGTTTTTT; CDR3 protein: CASSHPSGGVGEKLFF
V gene: TRBV2; CDR3 length: 13; clone size: NA; D gene: NA; J gene: TRBJ2-7; CDR3 DNA: TGTGCCAGCAGGAGGGGGGGAACGAGGGAGCAGTACTTC; CDR3 protein: CASRRGGTREQYF
V gene: TRBV28; CDR3 length: 14; clone size: NA; D gene: NA; J gene: TRBJ1-5; CDR3 DNA: TGTGCCAGCACCAAGACAGAGACATATCAGCCCCAGCATTTT; CDR3 protein: CASTKTETYQPQHF
V gene: TRBV6-5; CDR3 length: 15; clone size: NA; D gene: TRBD2; J gene: TRBJ2-1; CDR3 DNA: TGTGCCAGCAGTTACGGACTAGGCGGCGGGAATGAGCAGTTCTTC; CDR3 protein: CASSYGLGGGNEQFF
V gene: TRBV28; CDR3 length: 11; clone size: NA; D gene: NA; J gene: TRBJ1-1; CDR3 DNA: TGTGCCAGCAGTCCCAGGACTGAAGCTTTCTTT; CDR3 protein: CASSPRTEAFF
V gene: TRBV7-2; CDR3 length: 13; clone size: NA; D gene: NA; J gene: TRBJ1-2; CDR3 DNA: TGTGCCAGCAGCTTATACAGTAACTATGGCTACACCTTC; CDR3 protein: CASSLYSNYGYTF
V gene: TRBV6-1; CDR3 length: 16; clone size: NA; D gene: TRBD2; J gene: TRBJ2-7; CDR3 DNA: TGTGCCAGCAGTGAAGGCCCTAGCGGGAGTTCCTACGAGCAGTACTTC; CDR3 protein: CASSEGPSGSSYEQYF
V gene: TRBV7-6; CDR3 length: 15; clone size: NA; D gene: TRBD2; J gene: TRBJ2-3; CDR3 DNA: TGTGCCAGCACCCCTAGGGCTAGCGGGACAGATACGCAGTATTTT; CDR3 protein: CASTPRASGTDTQYF
V gene: TRBV28; CDR3 length: 15; clone size: once; D gene: TRBD2; J gene: TRBJ2-2; CDR3 DNA: TGTGCCAGCCGGGAGACTAGCGGGACGGCCGGGGAGCTGTTTTTT; CDR3 protein: CASRETSGTAGELFF
V gene: TRBV6-5; CDR3 length: 14; clone size: NA; D gene: TRBD1; J gene: TRBJ2-3; CDR3 DNA: TGTGCCAGCAGCCCCCAGGACAGGGTTGATACGCAGTATTTT; CDR3 protein: CASSPQDRVDTQYF
V gene: TRBV27; CDR3 length: 13; clone size: once; D gene: NA; J gene: TRBJ1-1; CDR3 DNA: TGTGCCAGCAGTTTCGGGGAGTCCACTGAAGCTTTCTTT; CDR3 protein: CASSFGESTEAFF
V gene: TRBV10-3; CDR3 length: 15; clone size: NA; D gene: NA; J gene: TRBJ1-6; CDR3 DNA: TGTGCCATCAGTGAGTCCGGGGGTAGTAGGTCACCCCTCCACTTT; CDR3 protein: CAISESGGSRSPLHF
V gene: TRBV6-5; CDR3 length: 15; clone size: NA; D gene: NA; J gene: TRBJ1-4; CDR3 DNA: TGTGCCAGCAGTTACTCCGGGAGTTTTAATGAAAAACTGTTTTTT; CDR3 protein: CASSYSGSFNEKLFF
V gene: TRBV28; CDR3 length: 13; clone size: few; D gene: TRBD1; J gene: TRBJ1-2; CDR3 DNA: TGTGCCAGCACCCAACAGGGGGCGGAAGGCTACACCTTC; CDR3 protein: CASTQQGAEGYTF
V gene: TRBV12-3/TRBV12-4; CDR3 length: 13; clone size: NA; D gene: TRBD2; J gene: TRBJ2-3; CDR3 DNA: TGTGCCAGCAGTTATGCGGGGGCAGATACGCAGTATTTT; CDR3 protein: CASSYAGADTQYF
V gene: TRBV7-3; CDR3 length: 18; clone size: NA; D gene: NA; J gene: TRBJ1-1; CDR3 DNA: TGTGCCAGCAGCTTATATCCGGGGGGCACAGGGTCGAACACTGAAGCTTTCTTT; CDR3 protein: CASSLYPGGTGSNTEAFF
V gene: TRBV9; CDR3 length: 14; clone size: NA; D gene: TRBD1; J gene: TRBJ1-4; CDR3 DNA: TGTGCCAGCAGCGTAGGGACAGGGAGTGAAAAACTGTTTTTT; CDR3 protein: CASSVGTGSEKLFF
V gene: TRBV7-3; CDR3 length: 12; clone size: once; D gene: TRBD1; J gene: TRBJ2-1; CDR3 DNA: TGTGCCAGCGGGGACAGGTCCAATGAGCAGTTCTTC; CDR3 protein: CASGDRSNEQFF
V gene: TRBV7-9; CDR3 length: 13; clone size: NA; D gene: NA; J gene: TRBJ1-1; CDR3 DNA: TGTGCCAGCAGCTTAGACATGAACACTGAAGCTTTCTTT; CDR3 protein: CASSLDMNTEAFF
V gene: TRBV7-2; CDR3 length: 14; clone size: once; D gene: TRBD1; J gene: TRBJ1-5; CDR3 DNA: TGTGCCAGCAGCTCAGGGGGGAGCAATCAGCCCCAGCATTTT; CDR3 protein: CASSSGGSNQPQHF
V gene: TRBV9; CDR3 length: 16; clone size: NA; D gene: NA; J gene: TRBJ2-1; CDR3 DNA: TGTGCCAGCAGCGCTGGTCCGGGAGATTCCTACAATGAGCAGTTCTTC; CDR3 protein: CASSAGPGDSYNEQFF
V gene: TRBV14; CDR3 length: 15; clone size: NA; D gene: TRBD1; J gene: TRBJ1-1; CDR3 DNA: TGTGCCAGCAGCCACGCCGGGACAGGTTCCGGGGGGGCTTTCTTT; CDR3 protein: CASSHAGTGSGGAFF
V gene: TRBV7-2; CDR3 length: 15; clone size: NA; D gene: TRBD2; J gene: TRBJ2-1; CDR3 DNA: TGTGCCAGCAGCTTGACTAGCGGGAGAAGTAATGAGCAGTTCTTC; CDR3 protein: CASSLTSGRSNEQFF
V gene: TRBV10-3; CDR3 length: 18; clone size: NA; D gene: TRBD2; J gene: TRBJ2-7; CDR3 DNA: TGTGCCATCAGCGACGGGACGGAGCCGGGACTAGCGGGGTACGAGCAGTACTTC; CDR3 protein: CAISDGTEPGLAGYEQYF
V gene: TRBV10-3; CDR3 length: 13; clone size: NA; D gene: TRBD1; J gene: TRBJ1-4; CDR3 DNA: TGTGCCATCAGTGGTGACAGGGATGAAAAACTGTTTTTT; CDR3 protein: CAISGDRDEKLFF
V gene: TRBV15; CDR3 length: 16; clone size: NA; D gene: TRBD1; J gene: TRBJ1-2; CDR3 DNA: TGTGCCACCAGCAAGCCGGGACAGGGCGAAAACTATGGCTACACCTTC; CDR3 protein: CATSKPGQGENYGYTF
V gene: TRBV10-3; CDR3 length: 14; clone size: once; D gene: TRBD1; J gene: TRBJ1-5; CDR3 DNA: TGTGCCATCAGCCCGGGACAGGGCCATCAGCCCCAGCATTTT; CDR3 protein: CAISPGQGHQPQHF
V gene: TRBV7-2; CDR3 length: 15; clone size: NA; D gene: TRBD2; J gene: TRBJ2-1; CDR3 DNA: TGTGCCAGCAGCTTAGCAATGGGGACTAGCAATGAGCAGTTCTTC; CDR3 protein: CASSLAMGTSNEQFF
V gene: TRBV28; CDR3 length: 15; clone size: few; D gene: NA; J gene: TRBJ1-4; CDR3 DNA: TGTGCCAGCAGTAACTTCAGGGGAACTAATGAAAAACTGTTTTTT; CDR3 protein: CASSNFRGTNEKLFF
V gene: TRBV27; CDR3 length: 14; clone size: NA; D gene: NA; J gene: TRBJ2-1; CDR3 DNA: TGTGCCAGCAGTTTGTTGATAACTGGGCATGAGCAGTTCTTC; CDR3 protein: CASSLLITGHEQFF